The 21 T cell receptor beta chains listed next were all sequenced from one sample in a study of CD8+ T cells in alopecia areata. Treatment noted: oral pan-JAK inhibitor, 5-10 mg twice daily. TCR sequencing used cDNA made by reverse transcription of extracted RNA. Profiling relied on immunoSEQ multiplex PCR, and the TCRdb table lists in-frame clones only, not all of them. The sample lists about 76,000 clones; over 25% were seen once. This specimen consisted of CD8+ T cells sorted from blood, obtained at week 4, from a patient treated with tofacitinib. Receptors originate from a human donor with alopecia areata.

J is TRBJ2-5 and V is TRBV7-9; 9 positions agree with TRBD2. V shed 2 bases and J 2 bases; nucleotides not matched to a gene: 9. Per the germline V gene, CDR1 is SEHNR and CDR2 is FQNEAQ (reference sequence). The CDR3 runs to 17 residues. CDR3 bases: TGTGCCAGCAGCTTATCGTCAGCGGGAGGCAGTCAAGAGACCCAGTACTTC. It specifies CASSLSSAGGSQETQYF.

The chain couples TRBV29-1 to TRBJ1-2, with 7 positions matching TRBD1. With 6 bases clipped from V and 4 bases from J, the junction kept 2 bases outside the gene matches. The CDR3 covers 11 residues. Per the germline V gene, CDR1 is SQVTM and CDR2 is ANQGSEA. Here the CDR3 DNA reads TGCAGCGTGGGGGACAGCTATGGCTACACCTTC. Amino acids: CSVGDSYGYTF.

The V and J genes are TRBV29-1 and TRBJ2-5; the match to TRBD2 covers 12 bases. V gave up 2 bases and J gave up 5 bases; unmatched junction bases: 9. The CDR3 consists of 16 residues. The germline V gene encodes CDR1 SQVTM and CDR2 ANQGSEA. The CDR3 loop is CSVELRLAGEEETQYF. Here the CDR3 DNA reads TGCAGCGTTGAACTACGACTAGCGGGAGAAGAGGAGACCCAGTACTTC.

The table lists this clone with a count of one. This chain joins TRBV29-1 and TRBJ1-5; no reliable D call. Germline CDR1 reads SQVTM; CDR2 reads ANQGSEA. Trimming shortened V by 7 bases and J by 6 bases, and 16 bases separated the two germline ends. There are 13 residues in the CDR3. The CDR3 nucleotides are TGCAGCGCCTCGAGCGGGGATAGTCAGCCCCAGCATTTT. It codes for CSASSGDSQPQHF.

This clone was picked up a small number of times. The chain employs TRBV29-1 and TRBJ1-1; tentatively, D is TRBD1 (6 bases). Germline V gene lookup returns CDR1 SQVTM and CDR2 ANQGSEA. The CDR3 has 11 amino acids. V was trimmed by 6 bases and J by 11 bases, leaving 16 bases between them. CDR3 sequence reads: CSVRREGDAFF. CDR3 coding DNA: TGCAGCGTCCGCCGGGAGGGGGATGCTTTCTTT.

The rearrangement joins TRBV29-1 to TRBJ2-7, with TRBD2 matching 8 bases. Germline loops: CDR1 SQVTM, CDR2 ANQGSEA. V shed 7 bases, J shed 2 bases, and the junction held 7 bases outside the gene matches. CDR3 length: 13 amino acids. In DNA, the CDR3 is TGCAGCGCCAGCGGGGGTCTGGCCTACGAGCAGTACTTC. It codes for CSASGGLAYEQYF.

In its sample, this clone was seen a few times. The genes are TRBV7-9 and TRBJ2-5; possible D gene TRBD1, 6 bases. Germline V gives CDR1 SEHNR, CDR2 FQNEAQ (reference sequence). Trimming took off 5 bases at V and 5 bases at J, with 12 bases between the two ends. CDR3 length: 13 residues. In DNA, the CDR3 is TGTGCCAGCAGCCTTTCAGGGGTCGAGACCCAGTACTTC. Translated, it gives CASSLSGVETQYF.

The chain joins TRBV5-1 to TRBJ2-7; weak D call: TRBD2 (6 bases). The germline V and J ends were trimmed by 4 bases and 3 bases, with 17 bases remaining between them. Germline CDR1 is SGHRS and CDR2 is YFSETQ. The CDR3 length is 15 residues. The CDR3 nucleotides are TGCGCCAGCAGCCAAGATTGGCAGGGAGGCTACGAGCAGTACTTC. It codes for CASSQDWQGGYEQYF. Combining the CDR3 with reference TRBV5-1 and TRBJ2-7 gives the whole variable domain KAGVTQTPRYLIKTRGQQVTLSCSPISGHRSVSWYQQTPGQGLQFLFEYFSETQRNKGNFPGRFSGRQFSNSRSEMNVSTLELGDSALYLCASSQDWQGGYEQYFGPGTRLTVT.

This chain connects TRBV25-1 to TRBJ2-1, with 8 bases lining up with TRBD2. Germline V gene sequence: CDR1 MGHDK, CDR2 SYGVNS. The junction had 7 bases not matched to a gene; V was cut back by 1 base and J by 2 bases. This CDR3 has 17 residues. This CDR3 reads CASSEWSSGSTYNEQFF. As DNA, the CDR3 is TGTGCCAGCAGTGAATGGTCGAGCGGGAGTACCTACAATGAGCAGTTCTTC.

This clone is deemed large. CDR3 protein: CASSQETVNSYEQYF. For the CDR3, the DNA is TGCGCCAGCAGCCAAGAAACAGTCAACTCCTACGAGCAGTACTTC. The genes are TRBV4-1 and TRBJ2-7; D is unresolved. CDR1 is MGHRA and CDR2 is YSYEKL in the germline V gene. With 0 bases removed from V and 0 bases from J, the gap between germline ends came to 9 bases. The CDR3 length is 15 residues.

V is TRBV30 and J is TRBJ2-7; D gene ambiguous. From germline, CDR1 is GTSNPN and CDR2 SVGIG (reference sequence). This CDR3 contains 13 residues. V dropped 2 bases and J dropped 8 bases, with 16 bases sitting between them. The CDR3 DNA follows: TGTGCCTGGAGTCCATCCGGCGTGGAGAAGCAGTACTTC. Residues: CAWSPSGVEKQYF.

V gene TRBV7-9 combines with J gene TRBJ1-2; TRBD1 matches 7 bases. Germline V lookup: CDR1 SEHNR, CDR2 FQNEAQ (reference sequence). The CDR3 has 13 amino acids. Trimming removed 8 bases from V and 1 base from J; junction bases left unmatched: 4. Here the CDR3 reads CASGDRVNYGYTF. CDR3 nucleotides: TGTGCCAGCGGAGACAGGGTTAACTATGGCTACACCTTC.

CDR3 DNA sequence: TGTGCCAGCAGCGGAGTACAGGGCCGCTCCTACGAGCAGTACTTC. Protein sequence: CASSGVQGRSYEQYF. The genes are TRBV9 and TRBJ2-7, with D possibly being TRBD1 (6 bases). V dropped 3 bases and J dropped 0 bases, with 13 bases sitting between them. Looked up from germline, CDR1 is SGDLS and CDR2 is YYNGEE. The CDR3 spans 15 residues.

The chain employs TRBV2 and TRBJ2-7, with TRBD2 matching over 9 bases. CDR1 is SNHLY, CDR2 FYNNEI, per germline. The CDR3 spans 16 residues. V dropped 10 bases and J dropped 2; count of bases not matched to a gene: 15. The CDR3 sequence is CATRPRAGGPTYEQYF. The CDR3 DNA sequence: TGTGCCACCCGTCCCCGGGCGGGAGGGCCGACCTACGAGCAGTACTTC.

The gene calls are TRBV9 and TRBJ2-2, with D unclear. With 0 bases removed from V and 0 bases from J, the gap between germline ends came to 18 bases. The germline V gene encodes CDR1 SGDLS and CDR2 YYNGEE. The CDR3 is 19 amino acids. CDR3 DNA sequence: TGTGCCAGCAGCGTAGCTCTGACCCTAGAAAAAGCGAACACCGGGGAGCTGTTTTTT. Protein product: CASSVALTLEKANTGELFF.

In this sample, this clone turned up a few times. This chain uses TRBV30 with TRBJ1-3; D is perhaps TRBD1 (6 bases). There are 14 residues in the CDR3. V lost 2 bases, J lost 4 bases, and 12 bases lay in between. Germline lookup yields CDR1 GTSNPN and CDR2 SVGIG (reference sequence). CDR3: CAWSRRGTGNTIYF. CDR3 DNA sequence: TGTGCCTGGAGTAGGCGAGGGACAGGAAACACCATATATTTT.

The chain couples TRBV30 to TRBJ1-2; weak D call: TRBD1 (5 bases). CDR3 length: 13 residues. CDR1 is GTSNPN, CDR2 SVGIG, per germline (reference sequence). V was clipped by 0 bases and J by 6 bases, with 11 bases between them. The CDR3 nucleotides read TGTGCCTGGAGTGTACCCGGGGACCATGGCTACACCTTC. This encodes CAWSVPGDHGYTF. Full variable domain (outside the CDR3, taken from reference TRBV30 and TRBJ1-2): SQTIHQWPATLVQPVGSPLSLECTVEGTSNPNLYWYRQAAGRGLQLLFYSVGIGQISSEVPQNLSASRPQDRQFILSSKKLLLSDSGFYLCAWSVPGDHGYTFGSGTRLTVV.

This clone is deemed medium-sized. The chain has TRBV30 and TRBJ2-3; 8 positions agree with TRBD2. V lost 3 bases to trimming and J lost 6 bases; unmatched junction nucleotides: 8. This CDR3 has 14 residues. Per the germline V gene, CDR1 is GTSNPN and CDR2 is SVGIG (reference sequence). CDR3 amino acids: CAWSGGAGADTQYF. The CDR3 nucleotides read TGTGCCTGGAGCGGGGGAGCGGGAGCTGATACGCAGTATTTT. Looking up the rest from reference TRBV30 and TRBJ2-3 gives the full variable domain: SQTIHQWPATLVQPVGSPLSLECTVEGTSNPNLYWYRQAAGRGLQLLFYSVGIGQISSEVPQNLSASRPQDRQFILSSKKLLLSDSGFYLCAWSGGAGADTQYFGPGTRLTVL.

The V call is TRBV30, the J call TRBJ2-1, with a tentative D call TRBD1 (6 bases). The germline CDR1 and CDR2 sequences are GTSNPN and SVGIG (reference sequence). The CDR3 runs to 13 residues. V was pared by 5 bases and J by 2 bases, with 10 bases between. CDR3 protein: CAWDRTAYNEQFF. The CDR3 nucleotides are TGTGCCTGGGACAGGACGGCCTACAATGAGCAGTTCTTC.

The rearrangement links TRBV7-8 to TRBJ2-1, with D possibly being TRBD2 (5 bases). This CDR3 has 16 residues. The germline V and J ends were trimmed by 2 bases and 2 bases, with 13 bases remaining between them. Germline V CDR1 and CDR2: SGHVS, FQNEAQ. The CDR3 region has the DNA TGTGCCAGCAGCTTAAAGTCCGATAGCGCCTACAATGAGCAGTTCTTC. Its protein is CASSLKSDSAYNEQFF.

V and J are TRBV6-5 and TRBJ2-5; D may match TRBD1 or TRBD2 (6 bases each). The germline V gene encodes CDR1 MNHEY and CDR2 SVGAGI. This CDR3 region has 15 residues. As DNA, the CDR3 is TGTGCGACGACTTACGGGGGCGGTTCACAAGAGACCCAGTACTTC. Its translation: CATTYGGGSQETQYF.